This T cell receptor (beta chain) was retrieved from a study of T cells after yellow fever vaccination. Regarding the study as a whole: Repertoires obtained by FACS sorting could include abundant clonotypes that entered as contaminants from the bulk population. Clones from primary vaccination mostly reappeared after the booster (roughly 97% CD4, under 90% CD8). It was a weaker secondary response, yet one that peaked faster, at day 5 versus 15.

The 5'RACE template-switching step produced TCR cDNA and added a universal primer site and UMIs. A single record per CDR3 protein comes from TCRdb applying MiXCR to the 5' RACE reads. Found here are around 250,000 distinct CDR3 sequences, roughly 5.6% of them singletons; the top ten hold 3% to 4%. As for this clonotype: Its antigen is undetermined.

With 3 bases removed from V and 2 bases from J, the gap between germline ends came to 16 bases. CDR1 and CDR2 (germline): SGHAT, FQNNGV. This CDR3 is built from 16 residues. This TCR came from a man younger than 35 who received the YFV17D yellow fever vaccine. The chain carries TRBV11-2 and TRBJ2-5; D is possibly TRBD2 (7 bases). The starting material was CD4+ T cells sorted from PBMCs, obtained on the day of the yellow fever booster vaccination. DNA of the CDR3: TGTGCCAGCAGCTTTGCGGCGGGGGCGACACAAGAGACCCAGTACTTC. Protein product: CASSFAAGATQETQYF.